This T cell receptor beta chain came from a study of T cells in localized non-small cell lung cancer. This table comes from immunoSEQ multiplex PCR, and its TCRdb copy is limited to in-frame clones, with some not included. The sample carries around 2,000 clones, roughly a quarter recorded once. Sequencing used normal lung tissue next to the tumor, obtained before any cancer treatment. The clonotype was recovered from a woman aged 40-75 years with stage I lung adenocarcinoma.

The CDR3 loop is CASHRQGQYLGNTEAFF. In nucleotides, the CDR3 is TGTGCCAGCCACAGACAGGGGCAGTACTTGGGAAACACTGAAGCTTTCTTT. This rearrangement joins TRBV12-5 to TRBJ1-1, with 8 bases aligning to TRBD1. Germline values: CDR1 LGHNT, CDR2 FRNRAP. The length of the CDR3 is 17 residues. Full variable domain (rest looked up from reference TRBV12-5 and TRBJ1-1): DARVTQTPRHKVTEMGQEVTMRCQPILGHNTVFWYRQTMMQGLELLAYFRNRAPLDDSGMPKDRFSAEMPDATLATLKIQPSEPRDSAVYFCASHRQGQYLGNTEAFFGQGTRLTVV.